Below are 9 T cell receptor beta chains sequenced from a single sample in a study of CD8+CD57+ T cells in acquired aplastic anemia (dated by TCRdb to 2016 to 2019). TCRdb records Illumina HiSeq 2000 as the sequencer. Profiling of TCR beta VDJ combinations and CDR3 sequences used genomic DNA as the template. TCRdb took the public reads, trimmed them with fastp at Q25, ran MiXCR for clone calling and kept in-frame beta chains. Under each unique CDR3 protein, matching rows form one entry showing the most common genes and DNA. The sample yields about 110,000 distinct CDR3 sequences; roughly 50% were counted once. The top ten hold under 35% of the sample. The sample taken for sequencing was sorted CD4+, CD8+, or CD8+CD57+ T cells (not recorded which) from PBMCs. Receptor source: a human donor in good health, serving as a control.

The chain has TRBV10-2 and TRBJ2-2, with 8 bases identical to TRBD1. From germline, CDR1 is WSHSY and CDR2 SAAADI. The CDR3 is 17 residues long. J gave up 1 base and V 3 bases, and 7 bases lay outside the gene matches. For the CDR3, the DNA is TGCGCCAGCAGTGACCCGACCGGGACAGGGAACACCGGGGAGCTGTTTTTT. Encoded protein: CASSDPTGTGNTGELFF.

The chain has TRBV24-1 and TRBJ2-2; no reliable D call. Germline V CDR1 and CDR2: KGHDR, SFDVKD. Trimming cost V 3 bases and J 0 bases, with 7 bases left between them. The length of the CDR3 is 15 residues. CDR3: CATSDVPPNTGELFF. As DNA, the CDR3 is TGTGCCACCAGTGATGTACCCCCGAACACCGGGGAGCTGTTTTTT.

V and J are TRBV25-1 and TRBJ1-1; unclear D gene. The V end was cut by 2 bases, the J end by 4 bases, with 8 bases between. Germline lookup yields CDR1 MGHDK and CDR2 SYGVNS. The CDR3 covers 13 residues. The CDR3 DNA is TGTGCCAGCAGTGAACCCGTTAGCACTGAAGCTTTCTTT. Its translation is CASSEPVSTEAFF.

The CDR3 DNA follows: TGTGCCAGCAGCGCGGACGGAGCCTTAACTATTGGCTACACCTTC. Its protein is CASSADGALTIGYTF. The gene calls are TRBV5-4 and TRBJ1-2; no reliable D call. The germline V and J ends were trimmed by 4 bases and 7 bases, with 20 bases remaining between them. CDR1 SGHNT and CDR2 YYREEE come from the germline V gene (reference sequence). The CDR3 spans 15 residues.

The chain is built from TRBV2 and TRBJ2-3; D unresolved. V was shortened by 3 bases and J by 6 bases, with 16 bases between the two germline ends. Germline values: CDR1 SNHLY, CDR2 FYNNEI. The CDR3 consists of 15 residues. The CDR3 reads CASSEGSSTIDTQYF. The CDR3 nucleotides are TGTGCCAGCAGTGAGGGATCGAGCACTATCGATACGCAGTATTTT.

This clonotype occurred a few times. The rearrangement joins TRBV24-1 to TRBJ2-7, with 7 positions matching TRBD1. J was trimmed by 5 bases and V by 3 bases; bases with no gene match: 9. The CDR3 is 15 amino acids. Germline-derived CDR1 and CDR2 are KGHDR and SFDVKD. CDR3 sequence (DNA): TGTGCCACCAGTGATCCCCAAAGACAGGGCCACGAGCAGTACTTC. Translation: CATSDPQRQGHEQYF.

Remarks on this clonotype: Since a much larger clone is just one base distant, this may be a read error. This is likely a read error, given that the CDR3 carries no conserved phenylalanine or tryptophan at its end. The chain combines TRBV6-1 with TRBJ1-2; no clear D. This CDR3 is 11 amino acids long. V gave up 9 bases and J gave up 6 bases, with 11 bases separating them. From germline, CDR1 is MNHNS and CDR2 SASEGT. Here the CDR3 DNA reads TGTGCCAGTACCCCCTACCATGGCTACACCTCC. Residues: CASTPYHGYTS.

This clonotype was counted many times. V and J are TRBV4-3 and TRBJ1-1; tentatively, D is TRBD1 (5 bases). Germline CDR1 reads LGHNA; CDR2 reads YSLEER. The CDR3 is made up of 15 amino acids. Trimming took 2 bases from V and 0 from J, leaving 10 bases between them. CDR3 loop: CASSQIGALNTEAFF. CDR3 sequence (DNA): TGCGCCAGCAGCCAAATTGGGGCTCTGAACACTGAAGCTTTCTTT.

This clonotype was seen just once. The chain employs TRBV9 and TRBJ2-1, with D perhaps TRBD2 (7 bases). V dropped 1 base and J dropped 5 bases, with 22 bases sitting between them. CDR3 length: 18 residues. From germline, CDR1 is SGDLS and CDR2 YYNGEE. The CDR3 DNA is TGTGCCAGCAGCGTAATATGGTATGGGGGGGGCCCGAACAATGAGCAGTTCTTC. Amino acid sequence: CASSVIWYGGGPNNEQFF.